This T cell receptor (beta chain) was sequenced in a study of OX40 agonist ivuxolimab in advanced cancers. Regarding the research as a whole: Ivuxolimab was a fully human IgG2 agonistic monoclonal antibody targeting the costimulatory receptor OX40 (CD134). Intravenous ivuxolimab was administered to patients every 2 weeks at six dose levels: 0.01, 0.1, 0.3, 1.5, 3 and 10 mg/kg. Of the 50 to 55 dose-escalation patients, hepatocellular carcinoma was present in about 20, melanoma in roughly 15, renal cell carcinoma in 9 and head and neck cancer in 9. In the dose-escalation cohort, more than 75% of patients were male, and the mean age was approximately 60 years, with a range of roughly 20 to 79. Prior anti-PD-1, anti-PD-L1 or anti-CTLA-4 therapy was permitted, and checkpoint inhibitors had been received by about 36% of dose-escalation patients. Partial responses occurred in three dose-escalation patients, of whom one had hepatocellular carcinoma and two had cutaneous melanoma. The purpose of peripheral TCRbeta sequencing was to test whether ivuxolimab changed TCR sequence diversity and led to clonal T-cell expansion. The paper covers the monotherapy dose-escalation part of the phase I ivuxolimab trial, which included N of about 51 patients.

Genomic DNA was isolated from the sorted cells so that the TCRbeta CDR3 region could be sequenced. TCRbeta CDR3 regions were sequenced using the immunoSEQ Assay. In TCRdb, the immuneACCESS table is reduced to in-frame sequences with V and J assigned. These tables do not hold every clone; where another copy was compared, an unresolved V gene accounts for under half, and the others remain unexplained. In this sample the table shows roughly 62,000 clones, 80% to 95% of which occur a single time. The top ten clonotypes cover approximately 0.64% of the sample. A word on this clone: This receptor's antigen is unknown. No base quality information exists; no much larger clone differs at one position.

The trial excluded patients who had a history of autoimmune disease or were on systemic immunosuppression. Peripheral blood for TCR sequencing was drawn from every dose cohort at baseline, at cycle 4 day 1 and at cycle 7 day 1. The samples were taken from a phase I, first-in-human, multicenter, open-label dose-escalation trial of ivuxolimab. Adults with locally advanced or metastatic head and neck squamous cell, hepatocellular, melanoma or renal cell carcinoma were enrolled in the trial. Before TCR sequencing, CD4+ T cells and CD8+ T cells were sorted from peripheral blood as separate populations. Per the germline V gene, LGHNA is the CDR1 and YNFKEQ is the CDR2. At the junction V is shortened by 5 bases and J by 2 bases, with 13 bases in between. The CDR3 starts with the cysteine, ends with the phenylalanine, and has 15 residues. The DNA shown is the 45-base CDR3, in frame from base 1. Broader findings and caveats from the paper: Partial responders in the 0.1-3.0 mg/kg groups had among the lowest normalized peripheral clonal expansion, especially among CD8+ T cells. After ivuxolimab, CD8+ T cells had more expanded clones than CD4+ T cells on average. Low levels of normalized T-cell clonal expansion were also seen in some patients who did not respond. Clonal expansion of both CD4+ and CD8+ blood T cells was observed from baseline to week 6 at doses 0.1 to 3.0 mg/kg. Which antigens the clonally expanded peripheral T cells were specific for was not determined.

The sequence was collected from an adult with an advanced solid tumor such as melanoma, head and neck, liver or kidney cancer. The material was CD4+ or CD8+ T cells sorted from blood, obtained in a trial of the OX40 agonist ivuxolimab. The sequence links TRBV4-2 to TRBJ2-1, with TRBD2 as a weak D call on 6 bases. In nucleotides, the sequence is TGTGCCAGCAGCTTGAGAGGCGGGACCTACAATGAGCAGTTCTTC. Protein translation: CASSLRGGTYNEQFF.